This T cell receptor (beta chain) was captured in a study of OX40 agonist ivuxolimab in advanced cancers. Study-level background: Mean age about 60 years, range about 20 to 79; around 80% male. Whole-study findings and limits: In the expanded peripheral T cells, antigen specificity was never determined. Low levels of normalized T-cell clonal expansion also appeared in some nonresponders.

The CDR3 runs 16 residues. Exclusion of a patient followed from autoimmune disease history or systemic immunosuppression. Libraries were prepared by immunoSEQ multiplex PCR; TCRdb keeps only in-frame clonotypes and omits some of them. The table records 69,000 or so clones, around 85% of them present only once. A word on this clone: The target antigen is unknown.

The gene calls are TRBV21-1 and TRBJ1-5; the table's TRBD1 call for D was not verified on the DNA. TRBV21-1 is marked as a pseudogene. This receptor was taken from an adult with an advanced solid tumor such as melanoma, head and neck, liver or kidney cancer. The sequences come from CD4+ or CD8+ T cells sorted from blood, collected in a trial of the OX40 agonist ivuxolimab. CDR3 bases: TGTGCCAGCAGCAACGGAGGGGGCAAGTGCAATCAGCCCCAGCATTTT. Its protein is CASSNGGGKCNQPQHF.